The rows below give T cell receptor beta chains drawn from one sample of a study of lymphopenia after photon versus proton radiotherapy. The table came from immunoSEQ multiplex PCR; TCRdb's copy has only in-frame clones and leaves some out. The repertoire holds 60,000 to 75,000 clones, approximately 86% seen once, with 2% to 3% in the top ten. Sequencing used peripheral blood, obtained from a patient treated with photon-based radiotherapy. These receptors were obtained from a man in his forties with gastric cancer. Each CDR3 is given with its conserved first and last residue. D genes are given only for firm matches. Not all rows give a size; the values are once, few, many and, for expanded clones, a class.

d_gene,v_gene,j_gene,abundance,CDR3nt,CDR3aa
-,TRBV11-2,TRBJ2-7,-,TGTGCCAGCAGCCCGGCCGGGGCCCGCCGAGAGCAGTACTTC,CASSPAGARREQYF
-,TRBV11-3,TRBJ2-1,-,TGTGCCAGCAGCTTAGGGGCGACTAACAATGAGCAGTTCTTC,CASSLGATNNEQFF
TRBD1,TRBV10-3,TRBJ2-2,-,TGTGCCATCGGTCGTGGGACAGCCAACACCGGGGAGCTGTTTTTT,CAIGRGTANTGELFF
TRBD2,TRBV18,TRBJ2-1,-,TGTGCCAGCTCACCTCTAGCGGGGGGATACAATGAGCAGTTCTTC,CASSPLAGGYNEQFF
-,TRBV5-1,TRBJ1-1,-,TGCGCCAGCAGCTTGGGACACGGACGTGCGAACACTGAAGCTTTCTTT,CASSLGHGRANTEAFF
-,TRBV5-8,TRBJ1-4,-,TGTGCCAGCAGCTGGCGGTTTCAAAATGAAAAACTGTTTTTT,CASSWRFQNEKLFF
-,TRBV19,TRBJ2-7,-,TGTGCCAGTAGTTCTGGGGTCCACGAGCAGTACTTC,CASSSGVHEQYF
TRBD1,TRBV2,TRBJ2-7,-,TGTGCCAGCAGTCGAGACAGGGCCTACGAGCAGTACTTC,CASSRDRAYEQYF
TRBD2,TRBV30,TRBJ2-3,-,TGTGCCTGGAATCAAAAAGCGGGGGGCACAGATACGCAGTATTTT,CAWNQKAGGTDTQYF
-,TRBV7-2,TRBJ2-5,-,TGTGCCAGCAGCTTAGAGTCGGGGCAAGAGACCCAGTACTTC,CASSLESGQETQYF
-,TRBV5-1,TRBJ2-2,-,TGCGCCAGCAGCTCGTTACAGGGCTCCACCGGGGAGCTGTTTTTT,CASSSLQGSTGELFF
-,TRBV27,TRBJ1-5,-,TGTGCCAGCAGTGCCGAGCCGAATAATCAGCCCCAGCATTTT,CASSAEPNNQPQHF
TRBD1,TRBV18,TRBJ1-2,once,TGTGCCAGCTCACAAGACAGGGTAGTTAACTATGGCTACACCTTC,CASSQDRVVNYGYTF
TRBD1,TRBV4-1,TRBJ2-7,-,TGCGCCAGCAGCCAAGATTTGGGGATAGGACAGGGGGCCTACGAGCAGTACTTC,CASSQDLGIGQGAYEQYF
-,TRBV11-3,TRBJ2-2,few,TGTGCCAGCAGTCCGACTAGTTTTTCCGGGGAGCTGTTTTTT,CASSPTSFSGELFF
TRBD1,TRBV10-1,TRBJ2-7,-,TGCGCCAGCAGTGAGTCCCCAATGACAGGGGGCTGGCGGGGACCCCACTACGAGCAGTACTTC,CASSESPMTGGWRGPHYEQYF
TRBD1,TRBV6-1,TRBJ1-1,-,TGTGCCAGCACCAATACAGGGGTGGGGTACACTGAAGCTTTCTTT,CASTNTGVGYTEAFF
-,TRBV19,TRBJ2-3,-,TGTGCCAGTAGTAGTGGAGGGATTAGGAGGACAGATACGCAGTATTTT,CASSSGGIRRTDTQYF
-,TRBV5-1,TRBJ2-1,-,TGCGCCAGCAGCTCCCCCGGCTCCTACAATGAGCAGTTCTTC,CASSSPGSYNEQFF
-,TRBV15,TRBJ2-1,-,TGTGCCACCAGCACCGAGGGTAGGGATCAGCAGTTCTTC,CATSTEGRDQQFF
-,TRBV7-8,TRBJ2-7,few,TGTGCCAGCAACCCCCGAACCGGGAAACTCTTCTACGAGCAGTACTTC,CASNPRTGKLFYEQYF
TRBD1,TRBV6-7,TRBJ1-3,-,TGTGCCAGCAGTTACAGAGGGGGCCCGTCCTCTGGAAACACCATATATTTT,CASSYRGGPSSGNTIYF
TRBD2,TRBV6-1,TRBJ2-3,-,TGTGCCAGCAGTGGATGGGGGGGTGCAGATACGCAGTATTTT,CASSGWGGADTQYF
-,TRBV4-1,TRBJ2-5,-,TGCGCCAGCAGCCAGCAACCCGGGCCCCAAGAGACCCAGTACTTC,CASSQQPGPQETQYF
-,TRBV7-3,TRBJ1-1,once,TGTGCCAGCAGCTTAACTGGGGGGCCGGGCACTGAAGCTTTCTTT,CASSLTGGPGTEAFF